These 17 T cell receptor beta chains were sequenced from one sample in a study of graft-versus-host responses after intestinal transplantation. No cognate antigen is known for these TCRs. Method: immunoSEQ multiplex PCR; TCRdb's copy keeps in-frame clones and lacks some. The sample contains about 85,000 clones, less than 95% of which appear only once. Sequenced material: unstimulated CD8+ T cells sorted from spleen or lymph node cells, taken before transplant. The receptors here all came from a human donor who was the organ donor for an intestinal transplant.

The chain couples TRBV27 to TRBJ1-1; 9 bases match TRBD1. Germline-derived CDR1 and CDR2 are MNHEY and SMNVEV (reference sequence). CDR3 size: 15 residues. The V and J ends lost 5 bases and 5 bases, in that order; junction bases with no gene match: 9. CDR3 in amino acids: CASSPSGTGITEAFF. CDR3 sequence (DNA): TGTGCCAGCAGTCCATCCGGGACAGGGATAACTGAAGCTTTCTTT.

The DNA for the CDR3 is TGTGCCAGCAGCAAGGGGACTATCGAGCAGTACTTC. Amino acid sequence: CASSKGTIEQYF. J is TRBJ2-7 and V is TRBV5-4; 7 bases fit TRBD2. After removal of 4 bases from V and 6 bases from J, the junction contained 4 bases not matched to a gene. Germline values: CDR1 SGHNT, CDR2 YYREEE (reference sequence). The CDR3 is 12 amino acids.

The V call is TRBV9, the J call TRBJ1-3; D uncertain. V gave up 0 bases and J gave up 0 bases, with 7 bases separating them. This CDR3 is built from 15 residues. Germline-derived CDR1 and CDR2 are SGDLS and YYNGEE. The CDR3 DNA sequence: TGTGCCAGCAGCGTAGAGGTCAGCTCTGGAAACACCATATATTTT. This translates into CASSVEVSSGNTIYF.

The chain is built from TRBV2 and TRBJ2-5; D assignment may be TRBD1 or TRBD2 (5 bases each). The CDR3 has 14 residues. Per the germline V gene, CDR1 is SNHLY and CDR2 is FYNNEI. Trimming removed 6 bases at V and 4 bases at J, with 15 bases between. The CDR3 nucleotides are TGTGCCAGCAGAGACTTCCGGGGCGGAGAGACCCAGTACTTC. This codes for CASRDFRGGETQYF.

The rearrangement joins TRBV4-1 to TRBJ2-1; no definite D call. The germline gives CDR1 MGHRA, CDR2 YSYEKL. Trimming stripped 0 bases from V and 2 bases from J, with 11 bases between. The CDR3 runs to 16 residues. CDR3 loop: CASSQEPSVTYNEQFF. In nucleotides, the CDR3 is TGCGCCAGCAGCCAAGAGCCTAGTGTCACCTACAATGAGCAGTTCTTC.

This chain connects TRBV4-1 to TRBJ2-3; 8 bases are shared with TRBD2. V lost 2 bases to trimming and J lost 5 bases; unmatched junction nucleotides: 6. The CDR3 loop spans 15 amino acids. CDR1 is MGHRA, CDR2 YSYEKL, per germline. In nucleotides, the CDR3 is TGCGCCAGCAGCCAATTAGCGGGACCCATAGATACGCAGTATTTT. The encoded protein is CASSQLAGPIDTQYF.

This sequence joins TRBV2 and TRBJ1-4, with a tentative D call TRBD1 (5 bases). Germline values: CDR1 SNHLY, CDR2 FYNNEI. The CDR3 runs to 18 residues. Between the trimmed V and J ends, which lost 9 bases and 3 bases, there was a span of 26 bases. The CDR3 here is CASNQGDFPTGSNEKLFF. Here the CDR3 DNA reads TGTGCCAGTAATCAGGGAGACTTCCCTACGGGTTCTAATGAAAAACTGTTTTTT.

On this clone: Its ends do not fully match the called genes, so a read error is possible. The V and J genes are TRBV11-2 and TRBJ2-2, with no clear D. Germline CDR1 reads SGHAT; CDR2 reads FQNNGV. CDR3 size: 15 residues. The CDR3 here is CASSHGTRITEELFF. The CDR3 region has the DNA TGTGCCAGCAGCCATGGTACGCGGATTACCGAGGAGCTGTTTTTT. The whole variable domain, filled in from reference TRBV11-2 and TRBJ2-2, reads EAGVAQSPRYKIIEKRQSVAFWCNPISGHATLYWYQQILGQGPKLLIQFQNNGVVDDSQLPKDRFSAERLKGVDSTLKIQPAKLEDSAVYLCASSHGTRITEELFFGEGSRLTVL.

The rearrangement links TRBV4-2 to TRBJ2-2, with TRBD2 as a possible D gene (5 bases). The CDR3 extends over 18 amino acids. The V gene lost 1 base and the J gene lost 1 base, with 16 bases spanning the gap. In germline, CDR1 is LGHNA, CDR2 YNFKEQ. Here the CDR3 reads CASSQGWETTRNTGELFF. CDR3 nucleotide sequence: TGTGCCAGCAGCCAAGGTTGGGAGACAACTAGGAACACCGGGGAGCTGTTTTTT.

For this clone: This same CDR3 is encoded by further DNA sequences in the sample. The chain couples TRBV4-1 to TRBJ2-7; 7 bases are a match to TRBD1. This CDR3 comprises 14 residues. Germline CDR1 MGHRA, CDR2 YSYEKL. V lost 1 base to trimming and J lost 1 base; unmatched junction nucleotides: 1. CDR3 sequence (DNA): TGCGCCAGCAGCCAAGGACAGGGATCCTACGAGCAGTACTTC. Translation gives CASSQGQGSYEQYF.

DNA of the CDR3: TGCAGCGTTGCCCCAGGGGTCACTAACTATGGCTACACCTTC. Translating it yields CSVAPGVTNYGYTF. The chain is built from TRBV29-1 and TRBJ1-2, with D maybe TRBD1 (6 bases). The germline V and J ends were trimmed by 4 bases and 0 bases, with 12 bases remaining between them. This CDR3 is built from 14 residues. Germline V gene data show CDR1 as SQVTM and CDR2 as ANQGSEA.

CDR3 sequence: CASSLAQGSYNEQFF. DNA of the CDR3: TGTGCCAGCAGTTTAGCGCAGGGGTCCTACAATGAGCAGTTCTTC. This chain uses TRBV27 with TRBJ2-1; D is perhaps TRBD1 (6 bases). The CDR3 length is 15 residues. V lost 2 bases and J lost 1, with 9 bases in between. Looked up from germline, CDR1 is MNHEY and CDR2 is SMNVEV (reference sequence).

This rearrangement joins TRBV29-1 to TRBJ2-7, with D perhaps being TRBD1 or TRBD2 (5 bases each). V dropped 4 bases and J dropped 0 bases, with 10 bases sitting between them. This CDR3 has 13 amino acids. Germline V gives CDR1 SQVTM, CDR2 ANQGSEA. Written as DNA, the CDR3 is TGCAGCGTTGCAGGGACGGCCTCCTACGAGCAGTACTTC. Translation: CSVAGTASYEQYF.

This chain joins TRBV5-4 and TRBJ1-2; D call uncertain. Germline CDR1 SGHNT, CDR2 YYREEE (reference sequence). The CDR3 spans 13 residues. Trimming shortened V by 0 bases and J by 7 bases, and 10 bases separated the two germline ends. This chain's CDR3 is CASSLASGSGYTF. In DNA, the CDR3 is TGTGCCAGCAGCTTGGCCTCAGGCAGTGGCTACACCTTC.

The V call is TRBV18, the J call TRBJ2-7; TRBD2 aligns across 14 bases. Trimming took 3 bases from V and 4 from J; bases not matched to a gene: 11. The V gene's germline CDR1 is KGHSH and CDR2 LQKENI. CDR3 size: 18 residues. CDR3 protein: CASSPGTSGSFGLYEQYF. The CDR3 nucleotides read TGTGCCAGCTCACCTGGGACTAGCGGGAGTTTCGGGCTTTACGAGCAGTACTTC.

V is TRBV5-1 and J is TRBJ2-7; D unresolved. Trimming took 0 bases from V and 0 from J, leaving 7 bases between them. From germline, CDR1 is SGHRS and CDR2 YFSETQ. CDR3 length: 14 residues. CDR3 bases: TGCGCCAGCAGCTTGGGGGTAAGCTCCTACGAGCAGTACTTC. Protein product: CASSLGVSSYEQYF.

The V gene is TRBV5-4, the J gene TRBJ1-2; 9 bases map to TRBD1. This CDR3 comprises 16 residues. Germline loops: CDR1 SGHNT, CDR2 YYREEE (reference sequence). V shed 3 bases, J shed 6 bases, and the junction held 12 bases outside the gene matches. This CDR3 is CASSSTLLNRGHGYTF. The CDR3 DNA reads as TGTGCCAGCAGCTCAACCCTTCTAAACAGGGGGCATGGCTACACCTTC. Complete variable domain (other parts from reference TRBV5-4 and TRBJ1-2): ETGVTQSPTHLIKTRGQQVTLRCSSQSGHNTVSWYQQALGQGPQFIFQYYREEENGRGNFPPRFSGLQFPNYSSELNVNALELDDSALYLCASSSTLLNRGHGYTFGSGTRLTVV.